A selection of T cell receptor beta chains follows, all from one sample in a study of shared clonotypes between healthy human individuals. Profiled with immunoSEQ multiplex PCR; TCRdb holds only in-frame clones, not every one. Of more than 2 million clones in the sample, 85% to 95% were seen once. The sequenced material came from naive CD8+ T cells sorted from blood. These receptors all come from a man aged 18-30 years in good health. Each CDR3 is given with its conserved first and last residue. A D gene is named only where the DNA matches it firmly. The size entry is marked missing in some rows and otherwise reads once, few, many or a size class.

V gene	D gene	clone size	J gene	CDR3 protein	CDR3 DNA
TRBV5-1	-	-	TRBJ1-3	CASSLEGEGLRNTIYF	TGCGCCAGCAGCTTGGAGGGTGAGGGTTTGAGAAACACCATATATTTT
TRBV28	-	-	TRBJ2-5	CASSLPRQYF	TGTGCCAGCAGTTTACCGAGACAGTACTTC
TRBV4-3	TRBD2	-	TRBJ2-3	CASSQEALAGTTDTQYF	TGCGCCAGCAGCCAAGAGGCGCTAGCGGGCACCACAGATACGCAGTATTTT
TRBV27	-	-	TRBJ1-2	CASSLGQGDGYTF	TGTGCCAGCAGTTTAGGGCAGGGAGACGGCTACACCTTC
TRBV7-9	-	-	TRBJ1-4	CASSSPGSSGEKLFF	TGTGCCAGCAGCTCCCCAGGCTCAAGCGGTGAAAAACTGTTTTTT
TRBV21-1	-	-	TRBJ2-2	CASSSRRQDTGELFF	TGTGCCAGCAGCTCGCGTCGACAAGACACCGGGGAGCTGTTTTTT
TRBV7-9	-	-	TRBJ1-1	CASSAAQGLNTEAFF	TGTGCCAGCAGCGCGGCCCAGGGATTGAACACTGAAGCTTTCTTT
TRBV4-1	-	-	TRBJ1-4	CASSQRDYGDEKLFF	TGCGCCAGCAGCCAAAGGGATTACGGAGATGAAAAACTGTTTTTT
TRBV27	-	-	TRBJ2-7	CASSAAVGTYYEQYF	TGTGCCAGCAGTGCGGCCGTCGGAACCTACTATGAGCAGTACTTC
TRBV10-2	-	once	TRBJ2-7	CASSEDTSYEQYF	TGCGCCAGCAGTGAGGACACCTCTTACGAGCAGTACTTC
TRBV4-3	-	-	TRBJ1-1	CASSRAWNTEAFF	TGCGCCAGCAGCCGGGCCTGGAACACTGAAGCTTTCTTT
TRBV2	TRBD1	-	TRBJ2-5	CASSGGTGGAETQYF	TGTGCCAGCAGTGGAGGGACAGGGGGCGCCGAGACCCAGTACTTC
TRBV18	-	-	TRBJ2-2	CASSPRDSTGELFF	TGTGCCAGCTCACCACGAGACTCAACCGGGGAGCTGTTTTTT
TRBV6-5	-	-	TRBJ1-2	CATSDEQAYGYTF	TGTGCCACCAGCGACGAGCAGGCCTATGGCTACACCTTC
TRBV6-5	-	-	TRBJ2-3	CASSPDPTDTQYF	TGTGCCAGCAGTCCCGACCCAACAGATACGCAGTATTTT
TRBV27	TRBD1	-	TRBJ1-5	CASSPGQGAQPQHF	TGTGCCAGCAGTCCGGGACAGGGAGCTCAGCCCCAGCATTTT
TRBV5-4	TRBD2	-	TRBJ2-3	CASSYSGGNTDTQYF	TGTGCCAGCAGCTATAGCGGGGGGAACACAGATACGCAGTATTTT
TRBV4-1	-	-	TRBJ2-1	CASSQAPRNEQFF	TGCGCCAGCAGCCAAGCCCCGCGCAATGAGCAGTTCTTC
TRBV7-3	TRBD1	-	TRBJ2-2	CASSTPGQGNRGTGELFF	TGTGCCAGCAGCACACCGGGACAGGGGAACCGAGGCACCGGGGAGCTGTTTTTT
TRBV7-9	-	-	TRBJ2-2	CASSDPWGAGELFF	TGTGCCAGCAGCGATCCTTGGGGTGCCGGGGAGCTGTTTTTT
TRBV5-6	TRBD2	-	TRBJ2-7	CASSPGGYEQYF	TGTGCCAGCAGCCCGGGGGGCTACGAGCAGTACTTC
TRBV11-2	-	-	TRBJ2-5	CASSLRGHYQETQYF	TGTGCCAGCAGCCTACGGGGACACTACCAAGAGACCCAGTACTTC
TRBV6-5	-	-	TRBJ2-7	CASSYAASYEQYF	TGTGCCAGCAGTTACGCGGCCTCCTACGAGCAGTACTTC
TRBV5-6	-	-	TRBJ2-3	CASGSGREEPYPGDTQYF	TGTGCTAGCGGTTCAGGCAGGGAGGAACCCTACCCGGGAGATACGCAGTATTTT
TRBV6-1	TRBD1	-	TRBJ1-5	CASSEDRGNQPQHF	TGTGCCAGCAGTGAGGACAGGGGCAATCAGCCCCAGCATTTT
TRBV4-3	TRBD1	-	TRBJ2-3	CASSQERDSRTDTQYF	TGCGCCAGCAGCCAAGAGAGGGACAGTCGCACAGATACGCAGTATTTT
TRBV4-1	-	-	TRBJ2-1	CASSQARPLYNEQFF	TGCGCCAGCAGCCAAGCTAGGCCCCTCTACAATGAGCAGTTCTTC
TRBV13	-	-	TRBJ2-5	CASSLGQPEETQYF	TGTGCCAGCAGCTTAGGACAGCCGGAGGAGACCCAGTACTTC
TRBV7-9	TRBD1	once	TRBJ2-5	CASSFWTGARETQYF	TGTGCCAGCAGCTTCTGGACAGGGGCCCGAGAGACCCAGTACTTC
TRBV29-1	-	-	TRBJ1-2	CSVEDGGTYGYTF	TGCAGCGTTGAAGATGGAGGGACCTATGGCTACACCTTC
TRBV7-9	TRBD1	-	TRBJ2-7	CASSPPDRDEQYF	TGTGCCAGCAGCCCGCCGGACAGGGACGAGCAGTACTTC
TRBV12-5	-	few	TRBJ2-7	CASGLYSGREQYF	TGTGCTAGTGGTTTGTATAGCGGTCGGGAGCAGTACTTC
TRBV4-1	-	-	TRBJ2-7	CASSQDHSQSYEQYF	TGCGCCAGCAGCCAAGACCACAGCCAATCCTACGAGCAGTACTTC
TRBV2	-	-	TRBJ2-7	CASISGLTYEQYF	TGTGCCAGCATCTCCGGGTTAACCTACGAGCAGTACTTC
TRBV27	-	once	TRBJ1-1	CASSLGVSVSEAFF	TGTGCCAGCAGTTTAGGGGTTAGTGTGTCTGAAGCTTTCTTT